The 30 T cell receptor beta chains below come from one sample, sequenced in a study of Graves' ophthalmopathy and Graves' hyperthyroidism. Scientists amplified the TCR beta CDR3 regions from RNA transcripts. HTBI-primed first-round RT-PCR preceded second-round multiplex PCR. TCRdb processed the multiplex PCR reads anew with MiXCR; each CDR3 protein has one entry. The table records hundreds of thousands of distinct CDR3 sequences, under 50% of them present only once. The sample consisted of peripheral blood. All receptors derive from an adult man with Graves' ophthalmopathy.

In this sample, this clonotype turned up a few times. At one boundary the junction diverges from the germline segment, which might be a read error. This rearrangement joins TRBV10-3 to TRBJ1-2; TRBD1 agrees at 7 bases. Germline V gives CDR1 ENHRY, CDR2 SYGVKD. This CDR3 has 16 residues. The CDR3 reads CASSEFAGTALYGYTF. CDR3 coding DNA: TGTGCCAGCAGTGAGTTTGCCGGGACAGCTCTCTATGGCTACACCTTC.

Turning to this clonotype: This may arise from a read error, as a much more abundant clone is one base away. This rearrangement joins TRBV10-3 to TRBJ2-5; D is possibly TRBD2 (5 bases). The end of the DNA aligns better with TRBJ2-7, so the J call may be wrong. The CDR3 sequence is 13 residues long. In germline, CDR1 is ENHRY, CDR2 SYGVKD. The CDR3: CAIREGSRYEQYF. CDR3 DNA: TGTGCCATCAGAGAGGGTTCCAGGTACGAGCAGTACTTC.

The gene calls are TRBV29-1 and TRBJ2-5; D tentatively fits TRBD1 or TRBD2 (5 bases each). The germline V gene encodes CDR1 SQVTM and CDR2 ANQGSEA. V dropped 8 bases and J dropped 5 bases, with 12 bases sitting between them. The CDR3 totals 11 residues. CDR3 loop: CSRDVRETQYF. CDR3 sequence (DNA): TGCAGCCGGGACGTCCGGGAGACCCAGTACTTC.

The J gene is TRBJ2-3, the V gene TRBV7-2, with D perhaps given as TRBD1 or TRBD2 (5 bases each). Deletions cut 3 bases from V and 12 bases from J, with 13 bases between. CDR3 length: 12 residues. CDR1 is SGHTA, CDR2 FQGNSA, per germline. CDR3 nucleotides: TGTGCCAGCAGCTTCTGGGACGAAACTCAGTATTTT. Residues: CASSFWDETQYF.

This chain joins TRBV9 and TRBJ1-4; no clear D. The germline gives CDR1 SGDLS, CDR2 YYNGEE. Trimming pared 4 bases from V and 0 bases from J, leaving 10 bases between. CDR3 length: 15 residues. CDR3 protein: CASSSRGTTNEKLFF. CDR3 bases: TGTGCCAGCAGCTCCCGAGGAACAACTAATGAAAAACTGTTTTTT. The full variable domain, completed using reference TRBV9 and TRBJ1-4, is DSGVTQTPKHLITATGQRVTLRCSPRSGDLSVYWYQQSLDQGLQFLIQYYNGEERAKGNILERFSAQQFPDLHSELNLSSLELGDSALYFCASSSRGTTNEKLFFGSGTQLSVL.

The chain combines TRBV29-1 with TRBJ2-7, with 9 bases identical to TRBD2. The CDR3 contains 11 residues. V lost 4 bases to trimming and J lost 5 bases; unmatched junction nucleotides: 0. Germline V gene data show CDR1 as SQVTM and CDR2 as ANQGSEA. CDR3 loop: CSVGLADEQYF. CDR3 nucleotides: TGCAGCGTTGGACTAGCGGACGAGCAGTACTTC.

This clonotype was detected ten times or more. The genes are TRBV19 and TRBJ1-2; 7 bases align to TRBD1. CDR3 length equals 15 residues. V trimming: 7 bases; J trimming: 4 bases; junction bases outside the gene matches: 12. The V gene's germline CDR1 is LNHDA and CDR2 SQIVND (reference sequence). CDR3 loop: CASMQKRDSLYGYTF. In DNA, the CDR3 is TGTGCCAGTATGCAGAAACGGGACAGTCTCTATGGCTACACCTTC.

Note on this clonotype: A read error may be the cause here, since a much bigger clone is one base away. CDR3 sequence: CAISWTGTNEQYF. CDR3 DNA sequence: TGTGCCATCAGTTGGACAGGGACCAACGAGCAGTACTTC. J is TRBJ2-7 and V is TRBV12-3 or TRBV12-4, with 8 bases identical to TRBD1. The CDR3 is made up of 13 amino acids.

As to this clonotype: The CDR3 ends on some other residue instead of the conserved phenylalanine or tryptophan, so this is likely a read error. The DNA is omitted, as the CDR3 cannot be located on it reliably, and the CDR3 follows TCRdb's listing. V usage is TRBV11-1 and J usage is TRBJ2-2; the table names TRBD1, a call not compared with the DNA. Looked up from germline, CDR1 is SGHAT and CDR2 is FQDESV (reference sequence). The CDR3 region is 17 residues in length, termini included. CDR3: CASSPRTGPTNTGELDL.

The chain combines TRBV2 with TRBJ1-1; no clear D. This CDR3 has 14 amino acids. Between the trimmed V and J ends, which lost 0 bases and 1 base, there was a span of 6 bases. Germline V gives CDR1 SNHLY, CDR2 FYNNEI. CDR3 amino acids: CASSEATRNTEAFF. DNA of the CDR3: TGTGCCAGCAGTGAAGCCACCAGGAACACTGAAGCTTTCTTT.

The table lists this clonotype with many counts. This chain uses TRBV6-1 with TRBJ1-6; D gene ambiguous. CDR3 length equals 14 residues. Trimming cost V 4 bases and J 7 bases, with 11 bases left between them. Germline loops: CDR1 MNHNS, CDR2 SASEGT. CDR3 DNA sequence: TGTGCCAGCAGTGCAATAGGGAAGAATTCACCCCTCCACTTT. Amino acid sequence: CASSAIGKNSPLHF.

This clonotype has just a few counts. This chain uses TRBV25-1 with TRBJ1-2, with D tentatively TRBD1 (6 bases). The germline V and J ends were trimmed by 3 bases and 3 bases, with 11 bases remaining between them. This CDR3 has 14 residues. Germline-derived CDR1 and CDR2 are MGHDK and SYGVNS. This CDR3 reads CASSEAGAYYGYTF. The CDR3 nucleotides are TGTGCCAGCAGTGAGGCAGGGGCCTACTATGGCTACACCTTC.

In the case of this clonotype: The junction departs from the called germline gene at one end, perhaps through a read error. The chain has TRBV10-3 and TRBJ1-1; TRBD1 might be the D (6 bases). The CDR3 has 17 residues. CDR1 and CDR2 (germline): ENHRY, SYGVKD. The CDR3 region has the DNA TGTGCCAGCAGTTTAGGGTTCGGACAGATTTTGAACACTGAAGCTTTCTTT. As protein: CASSLGFGQILNTEAFF.

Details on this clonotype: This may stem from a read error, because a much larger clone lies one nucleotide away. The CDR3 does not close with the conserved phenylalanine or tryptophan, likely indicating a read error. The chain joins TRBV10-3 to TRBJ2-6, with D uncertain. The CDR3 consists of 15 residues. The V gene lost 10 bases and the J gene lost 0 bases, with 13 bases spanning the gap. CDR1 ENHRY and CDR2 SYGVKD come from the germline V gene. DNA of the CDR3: TGTGCCAGCACCGAGAGCCTCTCTGGGGCCAACGTCCTGACTCTC. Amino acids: CASTESLSGANVLTL.

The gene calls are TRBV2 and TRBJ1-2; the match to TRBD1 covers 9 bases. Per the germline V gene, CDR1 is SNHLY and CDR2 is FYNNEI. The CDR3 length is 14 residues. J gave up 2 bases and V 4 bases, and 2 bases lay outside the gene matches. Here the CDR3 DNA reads TGTGCCAGCAGTGGGGGGACAGGGAACTATGGCTACACCTTC. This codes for CASSGGTGNYGYTF. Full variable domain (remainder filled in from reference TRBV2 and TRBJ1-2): EPEVTQTPSHQVTQMGQEVILRCVPISNHLYFYWYRQILGQKVEFLVSFYNNEISEKSEIFDDQFSVERPDGSNFTLKIRSTKLEDSAMYFCASSGGTGNYGYTFGSGTRLTVV.

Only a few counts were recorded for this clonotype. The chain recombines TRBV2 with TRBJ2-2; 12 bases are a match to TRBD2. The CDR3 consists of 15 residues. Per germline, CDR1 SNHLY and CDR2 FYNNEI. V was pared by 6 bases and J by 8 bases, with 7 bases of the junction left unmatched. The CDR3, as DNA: TGTGCCAGCAGGGCCGGACTAGCGGGGACAGGGGAGCTGTTTTTT. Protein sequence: CASRAGLAGTGELFF.

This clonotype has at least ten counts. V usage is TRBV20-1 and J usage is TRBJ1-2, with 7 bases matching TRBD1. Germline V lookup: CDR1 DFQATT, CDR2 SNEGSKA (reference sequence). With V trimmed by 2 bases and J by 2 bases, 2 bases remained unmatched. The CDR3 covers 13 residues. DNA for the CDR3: TGCAGTGCTAGACGACAGGGAAACTATGGCTACACCTTC. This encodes CSARRQGNYGYTF.

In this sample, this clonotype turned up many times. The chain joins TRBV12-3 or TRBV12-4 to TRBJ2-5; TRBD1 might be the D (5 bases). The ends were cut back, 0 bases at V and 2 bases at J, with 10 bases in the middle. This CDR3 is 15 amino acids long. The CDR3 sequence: CASSLAGAGQETQYF. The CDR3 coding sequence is TGTGCCAGCAGTTTAGCAGGGGCAGGACAAGAGACCCAGTACTTC.

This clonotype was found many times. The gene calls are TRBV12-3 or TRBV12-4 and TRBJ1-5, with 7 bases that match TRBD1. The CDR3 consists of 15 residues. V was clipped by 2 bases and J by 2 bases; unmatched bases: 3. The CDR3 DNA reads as TGTGCCAGCAGTTTAAGACAGGGCGGCAATCAGCCCCAGCATTTT. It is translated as CASSLRQGGNQPQHF.

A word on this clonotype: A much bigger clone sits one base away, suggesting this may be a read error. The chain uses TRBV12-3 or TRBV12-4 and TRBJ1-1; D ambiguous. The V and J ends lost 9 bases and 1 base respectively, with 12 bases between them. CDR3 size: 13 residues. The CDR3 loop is CASRGIPNTEAFF. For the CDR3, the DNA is TGTGCCAGTAGAGGGATCCCGAACACTGAAGCTTTCTTT.

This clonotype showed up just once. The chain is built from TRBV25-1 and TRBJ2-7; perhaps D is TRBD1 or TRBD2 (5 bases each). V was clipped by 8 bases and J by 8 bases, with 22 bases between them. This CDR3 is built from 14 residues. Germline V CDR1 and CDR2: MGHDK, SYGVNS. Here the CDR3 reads CASVLTADRQKQYF. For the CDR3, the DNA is TGTGCCAGCGTTTTGACAGCGGACCGGCAGAAGCAGTACTTC.

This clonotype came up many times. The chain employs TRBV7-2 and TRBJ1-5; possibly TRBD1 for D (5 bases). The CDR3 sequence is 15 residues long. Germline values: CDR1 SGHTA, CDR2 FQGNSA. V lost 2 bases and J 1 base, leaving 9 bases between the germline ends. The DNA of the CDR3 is TGTGCCAGCAGCTTATGGGGGTACAGCAATCAGCCCCAGCATTTT. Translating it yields CASSLWGYSNQPQHF.

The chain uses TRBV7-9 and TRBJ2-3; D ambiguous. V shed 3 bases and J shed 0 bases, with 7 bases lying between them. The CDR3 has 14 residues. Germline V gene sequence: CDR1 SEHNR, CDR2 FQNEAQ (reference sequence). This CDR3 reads CASSFSGSTDTQYF. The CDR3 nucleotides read TGTGCCAGCAGCTTCTCCGGGAGCACAGATACGCAGTATTTT.

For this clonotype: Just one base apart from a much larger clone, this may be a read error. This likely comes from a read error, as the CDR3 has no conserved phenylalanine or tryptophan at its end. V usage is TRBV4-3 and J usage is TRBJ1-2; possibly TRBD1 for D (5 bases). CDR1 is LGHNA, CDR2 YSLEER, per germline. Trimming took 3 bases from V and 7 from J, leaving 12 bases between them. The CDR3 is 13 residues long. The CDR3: CASSQGGSPGYTV. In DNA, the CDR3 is TGCGCCAGCAGCCAGGGGGGTTCGCCTGGCTACACCGTC.

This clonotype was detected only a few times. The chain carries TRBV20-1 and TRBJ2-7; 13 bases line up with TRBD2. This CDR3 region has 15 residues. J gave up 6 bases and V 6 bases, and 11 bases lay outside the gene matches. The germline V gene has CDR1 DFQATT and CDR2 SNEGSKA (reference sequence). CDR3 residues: CSALGTSGIVSEQYF. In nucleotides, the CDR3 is TGCAGTGCCTTGGGGACTAGCGGGATAGTAAGCGAGCAGTACTTC.

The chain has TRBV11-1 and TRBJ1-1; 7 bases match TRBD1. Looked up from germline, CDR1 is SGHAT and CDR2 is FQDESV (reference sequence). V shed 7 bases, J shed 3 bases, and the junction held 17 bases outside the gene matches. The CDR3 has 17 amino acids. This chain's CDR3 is CASNDIGKRTGDTEAFF. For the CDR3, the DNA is TGTGCCAGCAATGATATAGGGAAGAGGACAGGTGACACTGAAGCTTTCTTT.

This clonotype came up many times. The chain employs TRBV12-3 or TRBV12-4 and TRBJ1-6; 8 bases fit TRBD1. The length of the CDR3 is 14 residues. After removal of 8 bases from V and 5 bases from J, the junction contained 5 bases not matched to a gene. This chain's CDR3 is CASADRGDNSPLHF. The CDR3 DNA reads TGTGCCAGCGCCGACAGGGGTGATAATTCACCCCTCCACTTT.

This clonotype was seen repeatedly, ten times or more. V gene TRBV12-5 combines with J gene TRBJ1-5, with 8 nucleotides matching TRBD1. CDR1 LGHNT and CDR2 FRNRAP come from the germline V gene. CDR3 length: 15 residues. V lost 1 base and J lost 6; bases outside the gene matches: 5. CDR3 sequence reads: CASGLGGQGTQPQHF. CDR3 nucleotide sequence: TGTGCTAGTGGTTTGGGCGGACAGGGCACTCAGCCCCAGCATTTT.

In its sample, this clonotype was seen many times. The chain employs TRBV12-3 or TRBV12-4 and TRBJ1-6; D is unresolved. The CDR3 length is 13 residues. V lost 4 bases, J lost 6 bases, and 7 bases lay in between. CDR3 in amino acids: CASSSYLNSPLHF. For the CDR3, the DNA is TGTGCCAGCAGTTCCTACCTTAATTCACCCCTCCACTTT.

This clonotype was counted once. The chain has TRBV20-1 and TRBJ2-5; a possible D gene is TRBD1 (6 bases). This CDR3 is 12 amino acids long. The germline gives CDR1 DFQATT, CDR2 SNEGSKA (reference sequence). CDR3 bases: TGCAGGGGGGCGAGTGCACAAGAGACCCAGTACTTC. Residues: CRGASAQETQYF.